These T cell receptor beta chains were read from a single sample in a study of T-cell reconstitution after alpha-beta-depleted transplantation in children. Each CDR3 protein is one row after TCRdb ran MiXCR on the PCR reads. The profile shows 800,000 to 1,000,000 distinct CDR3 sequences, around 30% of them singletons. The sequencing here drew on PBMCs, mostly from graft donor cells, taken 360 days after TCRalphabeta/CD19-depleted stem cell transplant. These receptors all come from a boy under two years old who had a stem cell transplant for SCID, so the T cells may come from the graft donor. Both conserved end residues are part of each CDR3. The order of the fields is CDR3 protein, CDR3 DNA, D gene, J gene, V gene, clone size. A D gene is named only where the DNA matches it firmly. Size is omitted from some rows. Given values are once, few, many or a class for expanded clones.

CASSPLAGELNNEQFF | TGTGCCAGCAGCCCCCTAGCGGGGGAGCTTAACAATGAGCAGTTCTTC | TRBD2 | TRBJ2-1 | TRBV4-2 | -
CASTSTGGGTEAFF | TGTGCCAGCACTTCAACAGGGGGAGGAACTGAAGCTTTCTTT | TRBD1 | TRBJ1-1 | TRBV6-5 | few
CSAERVWGNEQFF | TGCAGTGCCGAGAGGGTTTGGGGGAATGAGCAGTTCTTC | - | TRBJ2-1 | TRBV20-1 | -
CASSLFGGGSEKLFF | TGTGCCAGCAGCTTGTTCGGGGGAGGCAGTGAAAAACTGTTTTTT | - | TRBJ1-4 | TRBV5-5 | -
CASSLFRDRRKETQYF | TGCGCCAGCAGCTTGTTCCGGGACAGAAGGAAAGAGACCCAGTACTTC | TRBD1 | TRBJ2-5 | TRBV5-1 | few
CATSRGGGQRHEQYF | TGTGCCACCAGCAGAGGGGGTGGCCAGCGGCACGAGCAGTACTTC | - | TRBJ2-7 | TRBV15 | -
CASSQVGTHSGANVLTF | TGCGCCAGCAGCCAAGTAGGGACCCACTCTGGGGCCAACGTCCTGACTTTC | - | TRBJ2-6 | TRBV4-1 | few
CSVLGGRARSQETQYF | TGCAGTGTCCTCGGGGGGCGAGCGAGATCCCAAGAGACCCAGTACTTC | - | TRBJ2-5 | TRBV20-1 | few
CASSYSWFGKPYEQYF | TGTGCCAGCAGTTACTCGTGGTTCGGAAAACCCTACGAGCAGTACTTC | - | TRBJ2-7 | TRBV6-5 | few
CASSGGGLAGGETQYF | TGTGCCAGCAGCGGGGGGGGCCTAGCGGGCGGAGAGACCCAGTACTTC | TRBD2 | TRBJ2-5 | TRBV7-2 | few
CASSQDPLAGGPRNIQYF | TGCGCCAGCAGCCAAGATCCCCTAGCGGGGGGGCCGAGAAACATTCAGTACTTC | TRBD2 | TRBJ2-4 | TRBV4-1 | -